This entry lists 23 T cell receptor beta chains sequenced from one sample in a study of cytomegalovirus exposure and HLA in healthy donors. This PCR relied on a set of 60 Vbeta primers and 13 Jbeta primers. Only in-frame clones appear in the TCRdb table, and some are missing; sequencing was by immunoSEQ multiplex PCR. The sample has more than 85,000 clones; 60% to 80% are singletons. The sequenced sample was PBMCs. These receptors originate from a woman under 40 in good health and CMV-seronegative.

The V and J genes are TRBV28 and TRBJ2-3; no definite D call. Trimming left V 4 bases short and J 8 bases short, with 7 bases between. The CDR3 is 11 residues long. CDR1 is MDHEN and CDR2 is SYDVKM in the germline V gene. The CDR3: CASSSVITQYF. CDR3 sequence (DNA): TGTGCCAGCAGTTCTGTAATTACGCAGTATTTT.

The V call is TRBV27, the J call TRBJ1-2; maybe TRBD1 (6 bases). Per germline, CDR1 MNHEY and CDR2 SMNVEV (reference sequence). Between the trimmed V and J ends, which lost 6 bases and 4 bases, there was a span of 18 bases. The CDR3 runs 15 residues. CDR3 region: CASRASGRGTYGYTF. In DNA, the CDR3 is TGTGCCAGCAGAGCTAGTGGGAGGGGGACCTATGGCTACACCTTC.

This clone was seen just once. The chain carries TRBV15 and TRBJ2-7; TRBD1 aligns across 8 bases. The V gene's germline CDR1 is LNHNV and CDR2 YYDKDF (reference sequence). The CDR3 extends over 15 amino acids. Trimming cost V 3 bases and J 7 bases; bases outside gene matches: 11. CDR3 in amino acids: CATSRGTGTLLEQYF. The CDR3 DNA follows: TGTGCCACCAGCAGGGGGACAGGAACCCTTCTAGAGCAGTACTTC.

This chain joins TRBV6-1 and TRBJ1-6; D gene ambiguous. Trimming took 4 bases from V and 7 from J, leaving 8 bases between them. Germline V gene sequence: CDR1 MNHNS, CDR2 SASEGT. This CDR3 comprises 13 residues. CDR3 sequence (DNA): TGTGCCAGCAGTGGAGTGGGCAATTCACCCCTCCACTTT. Amino acid sequence: CASSGVGNSPLHF.

In regard to this clone: This sample also contains other DNA sequences that code for the same CDR3. CDR3 sequence reads: CASSQVGGQPQHF. The CDR3 DNA reads as TGCGCCAGCAGCCAAGTCGGCGGTCAGCCCCAGCATTTT. The chain couples TRBV4-1 to TRBJ1-5; D gene unclear. Looked up from germline, CDR1 is MGHRA and CDR2 is YSYEKL. V gave up 1 base and J gave up 6 bases, with 7 bases separating them. The CDR3 length is 13 residues.

This chain connects TRBV2 to TRBJ1-5, with D possibly matching TRBD1 (5 bases). The V end lost 7 bases, the J end lost 0 bases, and 13 bases lay between the germline ends. CDR3 length: 15 residues. Germline-derived CDR1 and CDR2 are SNHLY and FYNNEI. CDR3 residues: CASNRGEYSNQPQHF. CDR3 bases: TGTGCCAGCAACCGGGGGGAATATAGCAATCAGCCCCAGCATTTT.

The V call is TRBV6-5, the J call TRBJ1-5; 7 bases are shared with TRBD1. The trim removed 6 bases at V and 4 bases at J, leaving 6 bases unmatched. The length of the CDR3 is 14 residues. Germline lookup yields CDR1 MNHEY and CDR2 SVGAGI. The CDR3 coding sequence is TGTGCCAGCAGGAGGACAGGTCGTAATCAGCCCCAGCATTTT. It specifies CASRRTGRNQPQHF.

This sequence joins TRBV28 and TRBJ2-7, with a possible D match to TRBD1 (5 bases). This CDR3 has 15 amino acids. V lost 6 bases and J lost 1, with 16 bases in between. Germline CDR1 and CDR2: MDHEN and SYDVKM. This CDR3 reads CASSHRSLRSYEQYF. Here the CDR3 DNA reads TGTGCCAGCAGCCACAGGTCTTTAAGGTCCTACGAGCAGTACTTC.

This clone was seen more than once but under ten times. The gene calls are TRBV14 and TRBJ2-2; possible D gene TRBD1, 6 bases. V shed 5 bases and J shed 0 bases, with 10 bases lying between them. CDR3 length: 15 residues. Germline CDR1 reads SGHDN; CDR2 reads FVKESK. CDR3 coding DNA: TGTGCCAGCAGCGAAAGGGGGTCGAACACCGGGGAGCTGTTTTTT. Residues: CASSERGSNTGELFF.

The V call is TRBV20-1, the J call TRBJ2-1; 7 bases are shared with TRBD1. Germline V gene lookup returns CDR1 DFQATT and CDR2 SNEGSKA (reference sequence). The CDR3 is made up of 11 amino acids. Trimming took 4 bases from V and 8 from J; bases not matched to a gene: 2. This CDR3 reads CSATRGYEQFF. CDR3 bases: TGCAGTGCTACCAGGGGGTATGAGCAGTTCTTC.

The chain has TRBV7-9 and TRBJ1-5, with TRBD1 identical over 9 bases. Trimming at V came to 1 base and at J to 7 bases, leaving 5 bases not matched to a gene. The CDR3 has 15 residues. Germline V gives CDR1 SEHNR, CDR2 FQNEAQ (reference sequence). The CDR3 sequence is CASSLGGDREQPQHF. Here the CDR3 DNA reads TGTGCCAGCAGCTTAGGGGGGGACAGGGAACAGCCCCAGCATTTT.

In its sample, this clone was seen once. The chain links TRBV7-9 to TRBJ1-2, with TRBD1 as a possible D gene (5 bases). Trimming pared 5 bases from V and 4 bases from J, leaving 20 bases between. The germline CDR1 and CDR2 sequences are SEHNR and FQNEAQ (reference sequence). The CDR3 is 16 amino acids. The CDR3 region is CASSRATGTISYGYTF. In nucleotides, the CDR3 is TGTGCCAGCAGCCGCGCAACAGGAACAATATCCTATGGCTACACCTTC.

The chain recombines TRBV5-1 with TRBJ2-7; D is unclear. The V gene's germline CDR1 is SGHRS and CDR2 YFSETQ. The V and J ends lost 4 bases and 5 bases respectively, with 19 bases between them. This CDR3 comprises 15 residues. The CDR3 spells CASSPTLIPGNEQYF. CDR3 bases: TGCGCCAGCAGCCCTACTCTCATCCCAGGAAACGAGCAGTACTTC.

The rearrangement links TRBV6-5 to TRBJ1-2; D ambiguous. There are 14 residues in the CDR3. Trimming pared 4 bases from V and 7 bases from J, leaving 16 bases between. Germline values: CDR1 MNHEY, CDR2 SVGAGI. The CDR3 here is CASSSPPAGPGYTF. In DNA form, the CDR3 reads TGTGCCAGCAGTTCCCCCCCGGCAGGCCCTGGCTACACCTTC.

This chain uses TRBV7-2 with TRBJ1-4; D is uncertain. Germline CDR1 reads SGHTA; CDR2 reads FQGNSA. This CDR3 spans 14 amino acids. V lost 2 bases and J lost 8, with 12 bases in between. The DNA of the CDR3 is TGTGCCAGCAGCTTATGGGGAGGAGGCGAAAAACTGTTTTTT. Its translation is CASSLWGGGEKLFF.

The genes are TRBV5-1 and TRBJ2-5; TRBD1 agrees at 7 bases. The V and J ends lost 4 bases and 3 bases, in that order; junction bases with no gene match: 6. Germline CDR1 SGHRS, CDR2 YFSETQ. CDR3 size: 14 residues. The CDR3 loop reads CASSARDSKETQYF. CDR3 DNA sequence: TGCGCCAGCAGCGCCCGGGACAGCAAAGAGACCCAGTACTTC. The full variable domain, in which reference TRBV5-1 and TRBJ2-5 provide the parts outside the CDR3, is KAGVTQTPRYLIKTRGQQVTLSCSPISGHRSVSWYQQTPGQGLQFLFEYFSETQRNKGNFPGRFSGRQFSNSRSEMNVSTLELGDSALYLCASSARDSKETQYFGPGTRLLVL.

This chain links TRBV28 with TRBJ1-3; 10 bases map to TRBD1. CDR1 and CDR2 (germline): MDHEN, SYDVKM. The CDR3 length is 19 residues. Trimming at V came to 5 bases and at J to 0 bases, leaving 13 bases not matched to a gene. This chain's CDR3 is CASSGLGQGKPYSGNTIYF. CDR3 sequence (DNA): TGTGCCAGCAGTGGCTTGGGACAGGGGAAGCCTTACTCTGGAAACACCATATATTTT.

This clone has more than one count but fewer than ten. Written as DNA, the CDR3 is TGTGCCAGCAGTTACTCGAATAGCTCACCCCTCCACTTT. Its translation: CASSYSNSSPLHF. The chain couples TRBV6-5 to TRBJ1-6; D not certain. CDR1 MNHEY and CDR2 SVGAGI come from the germline V gene. The V and J ends lost 0 bases and 10 bases respectively, with 7 bases between them. This CDR3 comprises 13 residues.

This clone was counted between two and nine times. For the CDR3, the DNA is TGTGCCTGGGCGAGGGGGGGTAGCTCCTACGAGCAGTACTTC. It is translated as CAWARGGSSYEQYF. This chain links TRBV30 with TRBJ2-7; possible D gene TRBD2, 7 bases. CDR1 GTSNPN and CDR2 SVGIG come from the germline V gene (reference sequence). This CDR3 has 14 amino acids. V shed 5 bases and J shed 0 bases, with 14 bases lying between them.

This clone was seen a few times. The chain links TRBV18 to TRBJ1-5, with D hard to call. The CDR3 has 14 residues. Germline CDR1 KGHSH, CDR2 LQKENI. The V end lost 2 bases, the J end lost 3 bases, and 8 bases lay between the germline ends. The CDR3 loop is CASSPDGVNQPQHF. The CDR3, as DNA: TGTGCCAGCTCACCAGACGGGGTCAATCAGCCCCAGCATTTT.

This clone appeared a single time. The chain recombines TRBV19 with TRBJ2-1, with 10 bases identical to TRBD2. This CDR3 spans 14 amino acids. The ends lost 10 bases at V and 1 base at J; junction bases unmatched: 4. Germline V gene data show CDR1 as LNHDA and CDR2 as SQIVND (reference sequence). As DNA, the CDR3 is TGTGCCACCAGACTAGCGGGTTCCTACAATGAGCAGTTCTTC. This codes for CATRLAGSYNEQFF.

V usage is TRBV28 and J usage is TRBJ1-5; 10 nucleotides agree with TRBD1. Trimming took 2 bases from V and 7 from J; bases not matched to a gene: 5. The CDR3 is made up of 15 amino acids. CDR1 is MDHEN and CDR2 is SYDVKM in the germline V gene. CDR3: CASSLRGQGKQPQHF. For the CDR3, the DNA is TGTGCCAGCAGTTTAAGGGGACAGGGGAAGCAGCCCCAGCATTTT.

This clone was counted once. This sequence joins TRBV9 and TRBJ1-5, with D possibly matching TRBD1 (6 bases). Germline assignment: CDR1 SGDLS and CDR2 YYNGEE. With 5 bases removed from V and 0 bases from J, the gap between germline ends came to 9 bases. The CDR3 sequence is 14 residues long. The CDR3 loop is CASSKGVSNQPQHF. Written as DNA, the CDR3 is TGTGCCAGCAGTAAGGGGGTTAGCAATCAGCCCCAGCATTTT.